The rows below give T cell receptor beta chains drawn from one sample of a study of cytotoxic CD8 clonotypes in ibrutinib-treated CLL. Clones were read by immunoSEQ multiplex PCR, and TCRdb kept only the in-frame ones, dropping some. The sample holds 140,000 to 150,000 clones; around 76% are singletons and the top ten take 4.5% to 6.5%. The material was PBMCs, obtained after 24 months of ibrutinib treatment. These receptors all come from a human donor with chronic lymphocytic leukemia. Each CDR3 is given with its conserved first and last residue. A D gene is named only where the DNA matches it firmly. The size entry is marked missing in some rows and otherwise reads once, few, many or a size class.

clone size: .; D gene: TRBD1; V gene: TRBV28; J gene: TRBJ1-2; CDR3 DNA: TGTGCCAGCAGATCGGGACAGGAGCGGAGTGGCTACACCTTC; CDR3 protein: CASRSGQERSGYTF
clone size: few; D gene: .; V gene: TRBV5-1; J gene: TRBJ1-5; CDR3 DNA: TGCGCCAGCAGCTTGGGCGGGCTCAATCAGCCCCAGCATTTT; CDR3 protein: CASSLGGLNQPQHF
clone size: .; D gene: TRBD1; V gene: TRBV5-4; J gene: TRBJ2-7; CDR3 DNA: TGTGCCAGCAGCCGTGGGGGGGACAGGGTCCCCTACGAGCAGTACTTC; CDR3 protein: CASSRGGDRVPYEQYF
clone size: .; D gene: TRBD2; V gene: TRBV4-2; J gene: TRBJ2-7; CDR3 DNA: TGTGCCAGCAACCTTAAACAGGGACTAGTCGACGAGCAGTACTTC; CDR3 protein: CASNLKQGLVDEQYF
clone size: .; D gene: .; V gene: TRBV10-3; J gene: TRBJ1-1; CDR3 DNA: TGTGCCATCGGCAGCCGGGGGGGCACTGAAGCTTTCTTT; CDR3 protein: CAIGSRGGTEAFF
clone size: .; D gene: .; V gene: TRBV7-2; J gene: TRBJ2-3; CDR3 DNA: TGTGCCAGCAGCTGGCTATCAGATACGCAGTATTTT; CDR3 protein: CASSWLSDTQYF
clone size: .; D gene: .; V gene: TRBV10-3; J gene: TRBJ1-1; CDR3 DNA: TGTGCCATCAGTGAACCCGACCTGAACACTGAAGCTTTCTTT; CDR3 protein: CAISEPDLNTEAFF
clone size: once; D gene: .; V gene: TRBV9; J gene: TRBJ2-3; CDR3 DNA: TGTGCCAGCACGGGGGGAAACAGGGCAGATACGCAGTATTTT; CDR3 protein: CASTGGNRADTQYF
clone size: .; D gene: .; V gene: TRBV21-1; J gene: TRBJ2-7; CDR3 DNA: .; CDR3 protein: CASSKGVGQGAYEQYF
clone size: .; D gene: .; V gene: TRBV19; J gene: TRBJ1-2; CDR3 DNA: TGTGCCAGTAGTGGCAGGGGAACGTATGGCTACACCTTC; CDR3 protein: CASSGRGTYGYTF
clone size: .; D gene: .; V gene: TRBV21-1; J gene: TRBJ1-5; CDR3 DNA: TGTGCCAGCACCCAAAAGCCGGGACAGGGTAATCAGCCCCAGCATTTT; CDR3 protein: CASTQKPGQGNQPQHF
clone size: .; D gene: .; V gene: TRBV5-1; J gene: TRBJ1-4; CDR3 DNA: TGCGCCAGCAGCTTGGCGGGGAGAGTAACTAATGAAAAACTGTTTTTT; CDR3 protein: CASSLAGRVTNEKLFF
clone size: .; D gene: .; V gene: TRBV11-2; J gene: TRBJ2-7; CDR3 DNA: TGTGCCAGCAGCCGAAAAACCCAATCCCTGGCAGGCTACGAGCAGTACTTC; CDR3 protein: CASSRKTQSLAGYEQYF
clone size: .; D gene: TRBD1; V gene: TRBV5-8; J gene: TRBJ1-1; CDR3 DNA: TGTGCCAGCAGCTGGGGACAGGGATGGAACACTGAAGCTTTCTTT; CDR3 protein: CASSWGQGWNTEAFF
clone size: .; D gene: .; V gene: TRBV5-8; J gene: TRBJ2-7; CDR3 DNA: TGTGCCAGCAGCTTGGATGGGGGCTCGGGCGGGGCCGTCTACGAGCAGTACTTC; CDR3 protein: CASSLDGGSGGAVYEQYF
clone size: once; D gene: TRBD1; V gene: TRBV4-1; J gene: TRBJ1-2; CDR3 DNA: TGCGCCAGCAGCCAAGATTACCACAGGGGTTGGGGCTATGGCTACACCTTC; CDR3 protein: CASSQDYHRGWGYGYTF
clone size: few; D gene: .; V gene: TRBV7-3; J gene: TRBJ1-6; CDR3 DNA: TGTGCCAGCAGCAGCGTAGGGGATTCACCCCTCCACTTT; CDR3 protein: CASSSVGDSPLHF
clone size: .; D gene: .; V gene: TRBV7-2; J gene: TRBJ1-2; CDR3 DNA: TGTGCCAGCAGCGACTACTATGGCTACACCTTC; CDR3 protein: CASSDYYGYTF
clone size: once; D gene: TRBD1; V gene: TRBV7-3; J gene: TRBJ2-1; CDR3 DNA: TGTGCCAGCAGCCTCTATTCCGGGACAGGGGCTTACAATGAGCAGTTCTTC; CDR3 protein: CASSLYSGTGAYNEQFF
clone size: .; D gene: TRBD1; V gene: TRBV19; J gene: TRBJ1-2; CDR3 DNA: TGTGCCAGTAGTATAACCACGACAGGGCCTACGGATGGCTACACCTTC; CDR3 protein: CASSITTTGPTDGYTF
clone size: .; D gene: .; V gene: TRBV5-6; J gene: TRBJ2-7; CDR3 DNA: TGTGCCAGCAGCCCGACACTTGGCCTTTACGAGCAGTACTTC; CDR3 protein: CASSPTLGLYEQYF
clone size: .; D gene: .; V gene: TRBV21-1; J gene: TRBJ2-7; CDR3 DNA: TGTGCCAGCAGCAAGGGGGGGGCCCCCTCCTACGAGCAGTACTTC; CDR3 protein: CASSKGGAPSYEQYF
clone size: .; D gene: TRBD2; V gene: TRBV7-9; J gene: TRBJ2-1; CDR3 DNA: TGTGCCAGCAGCCCCGGACTAGCGGGATACAATGAGCAGTTCTTC; CDR3 protein: CASSPGLAGYNEQFF
clone size: .; D gene: TRBD1; V gene: TRBV5-1; J gene: TRBJ1-5; CDR3 DNA: TGCGCCAGCAGCCCAGGGGGGATCGGGCAGCCCCAGCATTTT; CDR3 protein: CASSPGGIGQPQHF
clone size: .; D gene: TRBD1; V gene: TRBV7-2; J gene: TRBJ1-1; CDR3 DNA: TGTGCCAGCAGCTTAGCACCAATGGGGACAGGGAACACTGAAGCTTTCTTT; CDR3 protein: CASSLAPMGTGNTEAFF
clone size: once; D gene: .; V gene: TRBV9; J gene: TRBJ2-1; CDR3 DNA: TGTGCCAGCAGCGTAGTAGGGGGGAGCTCCTACAATGAGCAGTTCTTC; CDR3 protein: CASSVVGGSSYNEQFF
clone size: .; D gene: TRBD1; V gene: TRBV7-3; J gene: TRBJ1-3; CDR3 DNA: TGTGCCAGCAGCGCCCAACCACAGGGGGCTGGAAACACCATATATTTT; CDR3 protein: CASSAQPQGAGNTIYF